This section outlines one T cell receptor beta chain sequence together with its context. Its specificity is unknown. Germline V gives CDR1 LNHNV, CDR2 YYDKDF (reference sequence). This CDR3 region has 15 residues. This specimen belongs to a study of T cells expressing NK-cell markers. Whole-study results and caveats: In several donors, these clonotypes also led the CD3+CD56-NKG2C+ fraction. Six or seven donors showed dominant NKG2C+ clonotypes comprising about 1.0-7.5% of their CD8+ T cells.

5'RACE template switching built TCR beta cDNA with unique molecular identifiers. TCRdb reanalyzed the 5' RACE reads, giving one entry per CDR3 protein sequence and no DNA. This sample lists about half a million distinct CDR3 sequences; its ten largest clones have 1.4%. Specimen: blood T cells: a sorted CD56 or NKG2C T cell subset, CD4+ or CD8+ T cells, or bulk PBMC T cells (not recorded which). The sequence was obtained from a woman in her 50s in good health. This chain links TRBV15 with TRBJ2-1; TCRdb returns TRBD2, unconfirmable since there is no DNA. CDR3 residues: CATKNSRYSYNEQFF.